A single T cell receptor (beta chain) is shown here with its context. Its antigen target is currently unknown. The CDR3 spans 14 residues, from the cysteine through the phenylalanine. Only CDR3 DNA remains: 42 bases, in frame from the first base. V has 0 bases trimmed and J has 2 bases trimmed; junction bases matching no gene number 1. The germline V gene yields SGHRS for CDR1 and YFSETQ for CDR2. The cohort was made up of 500 to 800 healthy bone marrow donors. At the time of sampling, every cohort member was nominally healthy, though immune exposures that went unrecorded were likely present. The donor was CMV seropositive and was included in the group of 250 to 300 seropositive cohort members. Each donor provided a peripheral blood sample, and peripheral blood mononuclear cells were used for TCR beta sequencing. The Qiagen DNeasy Blood Extraction Kit was used to extract genomic DNA from the blood cell samples.

The library was obtained by the immunoSEQ multiplex PCR assay. For the multiplex PCR, a mixture combining 60 forward primers for TCR Vbeta segments and 13 reverse primers for TCR Jbeta segments was used. Amplification of the CDR3 region of rearranged TCR beta genes was performed with a multiplex PCR assay on genomic DNA. On the Illumina HiSeq System, the amplified TCR beta libraries were sequenced as 87-base-pair reads. From the authors' description of their analysis: In a later analysis, 80 million or so unique TCR beta chains were counted across the roughly 610 repertoires, and around 10 million of these chains were shared by at least two donors. To remove PCR and sequencing errors, raw reads were error-corrected and collapsed into unique sequences using a nearest-neighbor algorithm that merged closely related sequences. To assign V, D and J gene segments, CDR3 sequences were aligned to IMGT reference sequences. For a sequence to be retained, at least a six-nucleotide match to both a V gene segment and a J gene segment was required. Rearrangements were called productive when the CDR3 lacked stop codons and stayed in frame with V and J; all others were non-productive. CDR3 was defined by IMGT convention, running from the second conserved V-encoded cysteine to the conserved J-encoded phenylalanine. The earlier analysis of about 610 of the donors excluded sequences that lacked an unambiguous match to a single V gene segment. In an earlier analysis of around 600 of the donors, V segments were called functional above 56.7% productive rearrangements and were called segregating when the between-donor standard deviation exceeded 5%. A statistical classification framework was built for diagnosing cytomegalovirus status from the catalog of TCR beta chain sequences. In a later analysis, TCR nucleotide sequences were compared against IMGT/GENE-DB human TR gene sequences so that V and J genes could be assigned. The TCRdist pipeline was used in a later analysis to assign CDR3 sequences and most-parsimonious VDJ recombination scenarios. A later analysis defined each TCR beta chain by its CDR3 amino acid sequence plus V-gene family, and excluded reads lacking a unique V-gene family. In a later analysis, several hundred highly shared, low-generation-probability nucleotide sequences were removed to address suspected cross-contamination and a sequencing artifact. In a later analysis, a clonal expansion index for each public chain was calculated from normalized within-repertoire ranks of inferred template counts. A later analysis computed generation probabilities with a VDJ recombination model fitted to out-of-frame rearrangements, and checked the results against IGoR. In a later analysis, TCR-TCR, TCR-HLA and TCR-CMV co-occurrence was scored with hypergeometric tests, and a repertoire-size bias correction was applied to TCR pairs. To estimate false discovery rates, a later analysis permuted the HLA or CMV assignments 20 times. A later analysis grouped co-occurring TCRs with DBSCAN, adding TCRdist sequence similarity when clustering within HLA-allele-positive subsets. For co-occurrence clustering, repertoires with fewer than 30,000 or more than 120,000 public chains were excluded, along with 5 or 6 repertoires with anomalous nucleotide sharing. TCRdb carries this immuneACCESS record with in-frame sequences only. Its versions omit some clonotypes, under half of them owing to an unresolved V gene in the studies checked, with the rest unexplained. V, J and clone size derive from that table, while D and trimming were established from the DNA sequence. This sample's table lists 35,000 to 50,000 clones. 3.2% of the sample rests with the top ten.

The data were obtained in a study of cytomegalovirus exposure and HLA in healthy donors (dated by TCRdb to between 2016 and 2019). The study in broad terms: An earlier analysis of roughly 500 of the donors reported 250 to 300 Gb of sequence data and some 120 million unique TCR beta sequences from 150 million to 200 million T cells. A later genetic analysis took genome-wide SNP genotypes for about 60% of the roughly 670 donors and used that subset as a discovery cohort. The genetic ancestry cluster associated with self-reported Caucasian donors included roughly four fifths of the 398 genotyped donors. To predict cytomegalovirus infection status, the study brought together high-throughput TCR immunosequencing, statistical association of individual TCRs with disease status, and machine learning. An earlier analysis of around 640 of the donors used high-throughput TCR beta sequencing to judge whether each TCR beta V gene segment behaved as functional or pseudogenic. In addition to the first cohort of roughly 700 subjects, a separate validation cohort of over 90 different subjects was used. Roughly 300 gigabases of sequencing data and approximately 85 million unique TCR sequences were included in an early release covering about 700 HLA-typed donors. The T cell repertoires of several hundred subjects were profiled by immunosequencing and related to cytomegalovirus serostatus. In the later analysis, no new phenotypic data were used to find candidate immune exposures; instead, reliance was placed on TCR beta sequences and their occurrence across donors. On average, roughly 200,000 unique TCR beta nucleotide sequences were sequenced per donor among 300 to 500 genotyped donors of the cohort, with roughly 18% of those sequences being non-productive. Alongside the repertoire data, information on donor age, sex, ethnicity and CMV serostatus was compiled. Both class I and class II loci were covered by HLA typing, at four-digit resolution. All discovery cohort repertoires had been generated using a single sequencing platform. Because of strong linkage in the cohort, 4 to 6 DR-DQ haplotypes were treated as single units for association and clustering. The number of donors typed differed by locus, with roughly 629-640 for A, B, C, DRB1 and DQB1, 522 for DQA1, 600 to 610 for DPA1, and some 450 for DPB1. The study aimed to test whether cataloging public T cell receptors could reveal signatures of past pathogen exposure. To study patterns of TCR occurrence, a later analysis re-analyzed previously published TCR beta repertoires from around 700 donors and added high-resolution HLA genotyping.

What the authors observed across the whole study: Roughly uniform sequencing depth across donors was assumed in presence/absence analyses, although this assumption may not hold. In vitro tests confirmed that a few of the cytomegalovirus-associated TCR beta chains recognize cytomegalovirus antigens. In a later genetic analysis, fewer N-insertions in productive TCRs were reported among donors in an Asian-associated ancestry cluster than the 666-donor mean. An association between a missense DCLRE1C variant and V-gene and J-gene trimming of TCR beta chains was found in a later genetic analysis and replicated in an independent cohort. The classifier was reported to diagnose cytomegalovirus status with high specificity and sensitivity in both the original cohort and the validation cohort. A total of about 150 TCR beta chains were listed by the study as associated with cytomegalovirus. A later analysis found that TCR association rates varied across HLA loci, with DRB1 alleles showing the most associated TCRs and HLA-C alleles the fewest. Specific HLA alleles were associated with 15,000 to 20,000 TCR beta sequences at a false discovery rate of 0.05 in a later analysis. Most CMV-associated TCR beta chains appeared to be HLA-restricted in a later analysis, and the HLA associations seemed to be driven largely by CMV exposure. According to a later analysis, parvovirus B19, influenza, CMV and Epstein-Barr virus appeared linked to several top co-occurrence clusters. Correlated functional status among segregating V segments might reflect linkage disequilibrium, but an unknown experimental factor could not be ruled out. The sequencing pipeline was judged likely to have produced a cluster of highly shared sequence variants as a technical artifact. Fewer than 20 rarely observed V segments, including chromosome 9 orphons, were excluded from the earlier analysis of approximately 600 of the donors because counts were too low. Broadly in line with IMGT annotations, most TCR beta V segments showed up in productive rearrangements about 87% or about 30% of the time in an earlier analysis of around 600 of the donors. Strong co-occurrence of HLA alleles, especially DR and DQ, made assigning TCR associations to individual alleles difficult. Because some donors lacked HLA typing at each locus, the association tests relied only on the typed subset. A further reported finding was that TCR beta sequences accurately predicted the HLA-A and HLA-B alleles for most subjects in the first cohort. The authors suggested that the approach could potentially be generalized to other disease states and immunological phenotypes. In this cohort, only TCR beta chains were sequenced, and detectable features were limited by the absence of alpha or paired-chain data. Compared with equally common non-associated chains, HLA-associated TCR beta chains in a later analysis were more clonally expanded and had lower generation probabilities. Across donors, most TCR sequences were observed very rarely, whereas some public TCRs were present in many individuals. The 87-base-pair reads could not distinguish some IMGT-functional V segments, including TRBV6-2 and TRBV6-3, so those segments were excluded. The only immune exposure information available for the cohort was CMV serostatus.

This chain is built from TRBV5-1 and TRBJ1-2; TRBD1 agrees with 7 junctional bases. The sample consisted of PBMCs. This TCR came from a young woman in good health and CMV-seropositive. The DNA reads as follows: TGCGCCAGCAGCTTGGGGACAGGAAACTATGGCTACACCTTC. Translated, it gives CASSLGTGNYGYTF.